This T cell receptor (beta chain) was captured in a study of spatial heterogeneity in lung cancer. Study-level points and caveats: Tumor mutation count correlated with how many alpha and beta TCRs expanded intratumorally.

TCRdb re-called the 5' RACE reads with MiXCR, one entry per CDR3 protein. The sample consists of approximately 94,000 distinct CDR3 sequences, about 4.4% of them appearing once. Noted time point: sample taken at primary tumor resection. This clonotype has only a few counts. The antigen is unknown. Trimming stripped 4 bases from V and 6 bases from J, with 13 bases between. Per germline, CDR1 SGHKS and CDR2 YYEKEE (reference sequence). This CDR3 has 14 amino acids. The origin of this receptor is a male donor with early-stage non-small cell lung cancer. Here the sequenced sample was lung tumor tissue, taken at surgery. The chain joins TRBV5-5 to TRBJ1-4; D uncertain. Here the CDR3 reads CASSLSRWDEKLFF. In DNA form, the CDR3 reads TGTGCCAGCAGCCTATCTAGGTGGGATGAAAAACTGTTTTTT.